The 6 T cell receptor beta chains listed next were all sequenced from one sample in a study of CD8 T cells in Susac syndrome. Random hexamers primed reverse transcription of roughly 0.45 to 1 ug RNA. TCRdb re-derived calls from the immunoSEQ multiplex PCR reads in MiXCR, one entry per CDR3 protein. Here the sample spans approximately 230,000 distinct CDR3 sequences, 85% to 95% being singletons. Specimen: CD4+ T cells from PBMCs. All receptors derive from a human donor with multiple sclerosis.

V is TRBV20-1 and J is TRBJ2-3; TRBD2 matches at 8 bases. This CDR3 has 12 residues. Per the germline V gene, CDR1 is DFQATT and CDR2 is SNEGSKA (reference sequence). Trimming cost V 4 bases and J 11 bases; bases outside gene matches: 8. CDR3 coding DNA: TGCAGTGCTAAACCGGGACTAGATTGGCAGTATTTT. It codes for CSAKPGLDWQYF.

The CDR3 loop reads CASSDFALQGAGTEAFF. The CDR3 DNA is TGTGCCAGTAGCGATTTTGCATTACAGGGGGCAGGGACTGAAGCTTTCTTT. V and J are TRBV19 and TRBJ1-1; 9 positions match TRBD1. The CDR3 consists of 17 residues. V trimming: 6 bases; J trimming: 5 bases; junction bases outside the gene matches: 16. Germline V gene sequence: CDR1 LNHDA, CDR2 SQIVND (reference sequence).

Here the CDR3 DNA reads TGTGCCAGCTCGCCCCTCGGGGGGAGTAATGAAAAACTGTTTTTT. Amino acid sequence: CASSPLGGSNEKLFF. The rearrangement links TRBV18 to TRBJ1-4, with D perhaps matching TRBD1 (5 bases). V gave up 6 bases and J gave up 4 bases, with 15 bases separating them. Germline values: CDR1 KGHSH, CDR2 LQKENI. This CDR3 comprises 15 residues.

Written as DNA, the CDR3 is TGTGCCAGCAGTTCGGGGGGCGGGCACATTCAGTACTTC. This sequence encodes CASSSGGGHIQYF. The genes are TRBV28 and TRBJ2-4, with a weak D call TRBD2 (7 bases). Germline V gene lookup returns CDR1 MDHEN and CDR2 SYDVKM. V gave up 4 bases and J gave up 8 bases, with 12 bases separating them. The CDR3 is made up of 13 amino acids. Together with reference TRBV28 and TRBJ2-4, the CDR3 gives the full variable domain: DVKVTQSSRYLVKRTGEKVFLECVQDMDHENMFWYRQDPGLGLRLIYFSYDVKMKEKGDIPEGYSVSREKKERFSLILESASTNQTSMYLCASSSGGGHIQYFGAGTRLSVL.

The gene calls are TRBV11-2 and TRBJ1-2; possibly TRBD1 for D (5 bases). CDR1 is SGHAT, CDR2 FQNNGV, per germline. V gave up 5 bases and J gave up 3 bases, with 13 bases separating them. The CDR3 has 14 amino acids. The CDR3: CASSRGTNDYGYTF. For the CDR3, the DNA is TGTGCCAGCAGCCGGGGGACTAACGACTATGGCTACACCTTC.

V usage is TRBV20-1 and J usage is TRBJ2-5; no clear D gene. Trimming removed 2 bases at V and 5 bases at J, with 12 bases between. The length of the CDR3 is 13 residues. The V gene's germline CDR1 is DFQATT and CDR2 SNEGSKA (reference sequence). CDR3 bases: TGCAGTGCTAGAATCCCGGCCAGGGAGACCCAGTACTTC. Its protein product is CSARIPARETQYF.